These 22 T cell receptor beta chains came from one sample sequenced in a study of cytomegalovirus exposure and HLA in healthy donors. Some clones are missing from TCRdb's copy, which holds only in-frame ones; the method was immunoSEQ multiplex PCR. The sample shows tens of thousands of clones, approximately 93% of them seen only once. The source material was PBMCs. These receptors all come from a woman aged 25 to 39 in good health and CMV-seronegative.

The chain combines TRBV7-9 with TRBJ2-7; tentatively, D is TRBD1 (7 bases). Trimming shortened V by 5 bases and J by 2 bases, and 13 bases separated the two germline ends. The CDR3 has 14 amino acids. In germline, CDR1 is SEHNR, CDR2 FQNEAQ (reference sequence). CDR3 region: CASSPRGVPYEQYF. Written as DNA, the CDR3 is TGTGCCAGCAGCCCCAGGGGGGTCCCCTACGAGCAGTACTTC.

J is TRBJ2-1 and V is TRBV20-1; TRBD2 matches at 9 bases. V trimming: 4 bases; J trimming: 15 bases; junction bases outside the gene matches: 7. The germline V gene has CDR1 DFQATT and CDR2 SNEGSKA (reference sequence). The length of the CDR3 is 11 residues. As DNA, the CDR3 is TGCAGTGCTATAATGGGGGGACTAGCGTTCTTC. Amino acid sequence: CSAIMGGLAFF.

Written as DNA, the CDR3 is TGCGCCAGCAGTAAAGGGCTAGCGGGAGAGGTAGATACGCAGTATTTT. As protein: CASSKGLAGEVDTQYF. The chain employs TRBV10-1 and TRBJ2-3; 10 nucleotides match TRBD2. J gave up 5 bases and V 5 bases, and 10 bases lay outside the gene matches. The V gene's germline CDR1 is WNHNN and CDR2 SYGVQD (reference sequence). This CDR3 has 16 residues.

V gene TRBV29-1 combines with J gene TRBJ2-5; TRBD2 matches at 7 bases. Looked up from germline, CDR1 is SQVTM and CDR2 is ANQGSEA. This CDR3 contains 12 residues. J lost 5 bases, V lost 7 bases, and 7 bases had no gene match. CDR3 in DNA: TGCAGCGACCGGGGGGTGGTTGAGACCCAGTACTTC. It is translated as CSDRGVVETQYF.

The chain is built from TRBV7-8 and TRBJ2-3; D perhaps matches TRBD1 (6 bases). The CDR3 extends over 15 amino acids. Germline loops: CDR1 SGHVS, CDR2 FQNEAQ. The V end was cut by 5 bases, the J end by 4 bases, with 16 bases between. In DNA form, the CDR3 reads TGTGCCAGCAGCCCGGGACGCCCAGGGGCAGATACGCAGTATTTT. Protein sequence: CASSPGRPGADTQYF.

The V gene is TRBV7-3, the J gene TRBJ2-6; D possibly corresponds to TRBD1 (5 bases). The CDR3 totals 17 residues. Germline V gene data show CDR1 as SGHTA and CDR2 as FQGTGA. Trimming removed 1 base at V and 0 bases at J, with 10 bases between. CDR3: CASSLRGVLSGANVLTF. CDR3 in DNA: TGTGCCAGCAGCTTAAGGGGCGTCCTCTCTGGGGCCAACGTCCTGACTTTC. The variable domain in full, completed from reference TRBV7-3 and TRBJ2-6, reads GAGVSQTPSNKVTEKGKYVELRCDPISGHTALYWYRQSLGQGPEFLIYFQGTGAADDSGLPNDRFFAVRPEGSVSTLKIQRTERGDSAVYLCASSLRGVLSGANVLTFGAGSRLTVL.

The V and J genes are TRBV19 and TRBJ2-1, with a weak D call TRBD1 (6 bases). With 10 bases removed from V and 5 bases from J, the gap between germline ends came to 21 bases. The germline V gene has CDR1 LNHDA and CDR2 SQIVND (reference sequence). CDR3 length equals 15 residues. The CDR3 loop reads CATQGGPKKNNEQFF. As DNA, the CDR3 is TGTGCCACCCAAGGGGGACCCAAGAAAAACAATGAGCAGTTCTTC.

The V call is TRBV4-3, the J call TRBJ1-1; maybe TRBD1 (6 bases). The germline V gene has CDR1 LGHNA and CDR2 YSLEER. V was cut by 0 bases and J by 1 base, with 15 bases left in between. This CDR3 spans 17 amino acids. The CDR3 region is CASSQDRPRGGNTEAFF. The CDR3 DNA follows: TGCGCCAGCAGCCAAGATCGACCCAGGGGCGGGAACACTGAAGCTTTCTTT.

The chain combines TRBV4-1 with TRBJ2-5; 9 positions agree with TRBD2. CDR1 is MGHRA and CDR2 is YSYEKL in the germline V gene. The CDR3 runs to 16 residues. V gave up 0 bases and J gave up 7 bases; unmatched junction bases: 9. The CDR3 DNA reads TGCGCCAGCAGCCAAGAAAGTGCCAGCGGGGGGACGACCCAGTACTTC. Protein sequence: CASSQESASGGTTQYF.

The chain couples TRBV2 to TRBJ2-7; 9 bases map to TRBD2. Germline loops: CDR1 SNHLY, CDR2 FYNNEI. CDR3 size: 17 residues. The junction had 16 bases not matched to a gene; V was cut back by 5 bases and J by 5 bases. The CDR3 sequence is CASSLRGLGLASNEQYF. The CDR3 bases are TGTGCCAGCAGTCTAAGGGGGTTAGGACTAGCGAGTAACGAGCAGTACTTC. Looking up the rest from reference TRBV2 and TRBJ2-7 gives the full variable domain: EPEVTQTPSHQVTQMGQEVILRCVPISNHLYFYWYRQILGQKVEFLVSFYNNEISEKSEIFDDQFSVERPDGSNFTLKIRSTKLEDSAMYFCASSLRGLGLASNEQYFGPGTRLTVT.

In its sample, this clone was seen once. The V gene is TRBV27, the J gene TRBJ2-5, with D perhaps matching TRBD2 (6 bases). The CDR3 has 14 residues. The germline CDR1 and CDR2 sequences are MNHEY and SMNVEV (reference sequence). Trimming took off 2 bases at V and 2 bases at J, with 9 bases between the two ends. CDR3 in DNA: TGTGCCAGCAGTTTAGGAGGGAATCAAGAGACCCAGTACTTC. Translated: CASSLGGNQETQYF.

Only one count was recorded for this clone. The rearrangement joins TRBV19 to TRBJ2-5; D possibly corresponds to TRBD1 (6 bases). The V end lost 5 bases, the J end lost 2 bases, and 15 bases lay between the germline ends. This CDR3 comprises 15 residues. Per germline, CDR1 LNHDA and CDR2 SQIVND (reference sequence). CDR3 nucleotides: TGTGCCAGTAGTGTAACAGGGACCGTGCAAGAGACCCAGTACTTC. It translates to CASSVTGTVQETQYF.

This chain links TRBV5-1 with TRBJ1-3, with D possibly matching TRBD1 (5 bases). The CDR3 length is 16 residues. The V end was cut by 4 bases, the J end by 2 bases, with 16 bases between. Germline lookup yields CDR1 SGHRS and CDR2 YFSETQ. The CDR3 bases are TGCGCCAGCAGCCTGAGATCCACACAGGCTGGAAACACCATATATTTT. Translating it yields CASSLRSTQAGNTIYF. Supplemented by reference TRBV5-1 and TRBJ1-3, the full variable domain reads KAGVTQTPRYLIKTRGQQVTLSCSPISGHRSVSWYQQTPGQGLQFLFEYFSETQRNKGNFPGRFSGRQFSNSRSEMNVSTLELGDSALYLCASSLRSTQAGNTIYFGEGSWLTVV.

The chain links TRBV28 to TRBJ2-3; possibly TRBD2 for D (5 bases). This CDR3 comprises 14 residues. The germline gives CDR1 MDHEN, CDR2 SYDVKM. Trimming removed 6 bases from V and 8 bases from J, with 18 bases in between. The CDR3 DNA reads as TGTGCCAGCAGCCGCTCCGGACCCGCGGGTACGCAGTATTTT. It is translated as CASSRSGPAGTQYF.

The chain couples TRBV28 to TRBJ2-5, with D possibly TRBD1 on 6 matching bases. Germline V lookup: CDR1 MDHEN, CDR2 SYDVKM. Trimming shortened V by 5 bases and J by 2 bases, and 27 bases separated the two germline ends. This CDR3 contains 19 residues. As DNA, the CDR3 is TGTGCCAGCAGTAGATTATCACCCCTCGTTGCAGGGGAACAAGAGACCCAGTACTTC. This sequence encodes CASSRLSPLVAGEQETQYF.

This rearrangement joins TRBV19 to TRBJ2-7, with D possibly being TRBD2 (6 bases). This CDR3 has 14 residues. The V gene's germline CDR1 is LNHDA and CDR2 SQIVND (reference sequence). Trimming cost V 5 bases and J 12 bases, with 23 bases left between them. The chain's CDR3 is CASSRASAGGERYF. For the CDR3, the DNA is TGTGCCAGTAGTCGCGCTAGCGCCGGAGGAGAACGGTACTTC.

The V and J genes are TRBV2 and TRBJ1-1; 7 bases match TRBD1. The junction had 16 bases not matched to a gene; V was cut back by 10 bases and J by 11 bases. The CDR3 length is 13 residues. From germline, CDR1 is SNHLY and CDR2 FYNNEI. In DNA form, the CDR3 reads TGTGCCACGCGCTTAGACAGGGTTTTTGGTGCTTTCTTT. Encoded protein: CATRLDRVFGAFF.

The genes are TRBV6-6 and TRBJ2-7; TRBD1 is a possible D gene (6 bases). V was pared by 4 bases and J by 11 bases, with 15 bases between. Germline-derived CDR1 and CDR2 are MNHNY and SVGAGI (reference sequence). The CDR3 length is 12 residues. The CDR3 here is CASSSQTGSEYF. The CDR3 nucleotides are TGTGCCAGCAGTTCTCAGACAGGTTCGGAGTACTTC.

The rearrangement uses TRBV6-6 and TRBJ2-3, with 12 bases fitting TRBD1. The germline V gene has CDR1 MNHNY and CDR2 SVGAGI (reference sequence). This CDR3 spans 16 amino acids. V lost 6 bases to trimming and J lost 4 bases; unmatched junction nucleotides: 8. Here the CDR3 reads CASSAPGTGGSDTQYF. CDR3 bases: TGTGCCAGCAGCGCCCCCGGGACAGGGGGCTCAGATACGCAGTATTTT.

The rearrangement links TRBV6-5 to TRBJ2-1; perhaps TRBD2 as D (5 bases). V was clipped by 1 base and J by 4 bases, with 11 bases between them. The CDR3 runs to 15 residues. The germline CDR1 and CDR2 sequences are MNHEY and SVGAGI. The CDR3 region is CASSYYSGRYNEQFF. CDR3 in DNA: TGTGCCAGCAGTTACTACAGCGGAAGATACAATGAGCAGTTCTTC.

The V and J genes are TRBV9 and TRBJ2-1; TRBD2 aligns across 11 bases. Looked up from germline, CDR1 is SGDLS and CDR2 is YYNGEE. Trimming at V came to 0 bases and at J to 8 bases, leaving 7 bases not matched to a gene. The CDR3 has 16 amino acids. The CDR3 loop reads CASSVAVSGGADEQFF. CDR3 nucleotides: TGTGCCAGCAGCGTAGCGGTTAGCGGGGGGGCCGATGAGCAGTTCTTC.

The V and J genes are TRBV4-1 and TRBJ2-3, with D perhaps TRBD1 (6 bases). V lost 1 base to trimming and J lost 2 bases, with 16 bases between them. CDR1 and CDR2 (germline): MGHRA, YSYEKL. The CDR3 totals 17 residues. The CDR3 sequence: CASSQGYGDIYTDTQYF. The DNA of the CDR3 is TGCGCCAGCAGCCAAGGGTATGGGGACATCTACACAGATACGCAGTATTTT.